This TCR beta chain was documented in a study of blood T cell repertoires in COVID-19. V was clipped by 5 bases and J by 2 bases; unmatched bases: 2. The CDR3 has 14 residues. The germline CDR1 and CDR2 sequences are KGHSH and LQKENI. Participants were aged about 18 to 95 years, lived in 24 US areas, and enrolled virtually. The repertoire was sequenced with immunoSEQ multiplex PCR; TCRdb's copy has only in-frame clones and lacks some. The repertoire has about 140,000 clones, almost 80% of them found once; the top ten carry just under 3%. The chain is built from TRBV18 and TRBJ1-4; 7 bases line up with TRBD1. This TCR was recovered from a woman aged 45 to 65 who had recovered from COVID-19. The sequencing input was PBMCs or T cells enriched from blood (not recorded which). In nucleotides, the CDR3 is TGTGCCAGCTCAACAGGGGCGACTAATGAAAAACTGTTTTTT. Protein product: CASSTGATNEKLFF.